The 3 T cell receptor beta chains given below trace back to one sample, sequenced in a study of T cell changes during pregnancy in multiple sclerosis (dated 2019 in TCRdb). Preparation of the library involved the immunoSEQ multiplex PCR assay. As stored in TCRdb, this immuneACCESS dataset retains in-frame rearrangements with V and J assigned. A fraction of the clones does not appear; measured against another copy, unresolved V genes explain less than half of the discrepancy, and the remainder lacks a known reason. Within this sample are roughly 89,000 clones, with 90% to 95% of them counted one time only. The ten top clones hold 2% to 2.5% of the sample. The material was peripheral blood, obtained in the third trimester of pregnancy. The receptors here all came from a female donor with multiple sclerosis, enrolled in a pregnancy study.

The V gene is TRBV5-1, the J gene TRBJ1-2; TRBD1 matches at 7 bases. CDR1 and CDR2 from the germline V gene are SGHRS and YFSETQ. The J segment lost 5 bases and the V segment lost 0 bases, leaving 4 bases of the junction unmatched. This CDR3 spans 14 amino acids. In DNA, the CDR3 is TGCGCCAGCAGCTTGGGACAGGGTGGATATGGCTACACCTTC. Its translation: CASSLGQGGYGYTF.

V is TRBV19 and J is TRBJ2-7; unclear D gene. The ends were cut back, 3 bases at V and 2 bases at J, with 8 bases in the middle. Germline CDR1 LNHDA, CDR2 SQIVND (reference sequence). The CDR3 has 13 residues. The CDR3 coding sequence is TGTGCCAGTAGTATGGTGTTAGCCTACGAGCAGTACTTC. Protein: CASSMVLAYEQYF.

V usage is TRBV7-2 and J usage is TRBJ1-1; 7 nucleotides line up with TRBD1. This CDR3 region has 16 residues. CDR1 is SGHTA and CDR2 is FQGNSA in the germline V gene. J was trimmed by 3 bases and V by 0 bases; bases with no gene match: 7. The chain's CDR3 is CASSLALEGAYTEAFF. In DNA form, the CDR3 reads TGTGCCAGCAGCTTAGCGCTTGAGGGGGCGTACACTGAAGCTTTCTTT.